Below, 20 T cell receptor beta chains from the same sample are listed, as sequenced in a study of blood T cell repertoires in COVID-19. Profiled with immunoSEQ multiplex PCR; TCRdb holds only in-frame clones, not every one. The sample lists 300,000 to 400,000 clones; 70% to 90% were seen once. The sample taken for sequencing was PBMCs or T cells enriched from blood (not recorded which). The source of these receptors is a woman in her 30s with acute COVID-19.

CDR3 sequence: CASSLVAGGSYNEQFF. The CDR3 DNA reads as TGTGCCAGCAGCTTGGTCGCTGGGGGGTCCTACAATGAGCAGTTCTTC. This rearrangement joins TRBV5-8 to TRBJ2-1; a possible D gene is TRBD2 (6 bases). The germline gives CDR1 SGHTS, CDR2 YDEGEE. The CDR3 runs 16 residues. Trimming pared 0 bases from V and 1 base from J, leaving 11 bases between.

This clone was seen a few times. Distinct nucleotide sequences in the sample also encode this CDR3. The gene calls are TRBV4-3 and TRBJ2-1, with TRBD2 matching 7 bases. CDR1 and CDR2 (germline): LGHNA, YSLEER. The ends lost 3 bases at V and 2 bases at J; junction bases unmatched: 4. The CDR3 length is 15 residues. CDR3 loop: CASSHSGGAYNEQFF. In DNA, the CDR3 is TGCGCCAGCAGCCACAGTGGGGGGGCCTACAATGAGCAGTTCTTC.

The V gene is TRBV6-4, the J gene TRBJ2-3; 8 bases line up with TRBD2. The J segment lost 2 bases and the V segment lost 6 bases, leaving 7 bases of the junction unmatched. CDR1 and CDR2 (germline): MRHNA, SNTAGT. The CDR3 spans 15 residues. CDR3 residues: CASRYGGAITDTQYF. In DNA, the CDR3 is TGTGCCAGCAGATACGGGGGGGCCATCACAGATACGCAGTATTTT.

V is TRBV5-1 and J is TRBJ1-3, with D possibly TRBD1 on 5 matching bases. This CDR3 comprises 16 residues. In germline, CDR1 is SGHRS, CDR2 YFSETQ. The V end lost 0 bases, the J end lost 2 bases, and 12 bases lay between the germline ends. The chain's CDR3 is CASSLEAGITGNTIYF. The CDR3 coding sequence is TGCGCCAGCAGCTTGGAGGCAGGGATTACTGGAAACACCATATATTTT.

The V and J genes are TRBV19 and TRBJ1-2; TRBD1 matches at 8 bases. With 4 bases clipped from V and 4 bases from J, the junction kept 11 bases outside the gene matches. The CDR3 spans 16 residues. CDR1 and CDR2 from the germline V gene are LNHDA and SQIVND (reference sequence). The CDR3 protein is CASSTHDRGKGYGYTF. The CDR3 DNA sequence: TGTGCCAGTAGTACTCATGACAGGGGTAAGGGCTATGGCTACACCTTC. The full variable domain, its missing parts supplied by reference TRBV19 and TRBJ1-2, is DGGITQSPKYLFRKEGQNVTLSCEQNLNHDAMYWYRQDPGQGLRLIYYSQIVNDFQKGDIAEGYSVSREKKESFPLTVTSAQKNPTAFYLCASSTHDRGKGYGYTFGSGTRLTVV.

The CDR3 is CASRDRGLGHQPQHF. The CDR3 DNA follows: TGTGCCAGTAGGGATAGGGGCCTGGGTCATCAGCCCCAGCATTTT. V gene TRBV19 combines with J gene TRBJ1-5; TRBD1 is a possible D gene (5 bases). V was cut by 6 bases and J by 5 bases, with 17 bases left in between. Germline V lookup: CDR1 LNHDA, CDR2 SQIVND (reference sequence). This CDR3 has 15 residues.

This clone was counted a few times. The V call is TRBV4-1, the J call TRBJ1-1; 9 bases map to TRBD1. The V and J ends lost 1 base and 10 bases, in that order; junction bases with no gene match: 13. CDR1 and CDR2 from the germline V gene are MGHRA and YSYEKL. The CDR3 covers 16 residues. CDR3: CASSQGTGDSLIGAFF. The CDR3 DNA reads as TGCGCCAGCAGCCAAGGGACAGGGGATTCGTTAATTGGAGCTTTCTTT.

The rearrangement links TRBV7-9 to TRBJ2-1; 9 bases align to TRBD1. The germline V gene encodes CDR1 SEHNR and CDR2 FQNEAQ (reference sequence). V was pared by 4 bases and J by 15 bases, with 19 bases of the junction left unmatched. The CDR3 has 16 amino acids. CDR3 amino acids: CASSSVTGTGPSTPFF. The CDR3 DNA is TGTGCCAGCAGCTCGGTGACCGGGACAGGGCCCTCCACCCCGTTCTTC.

The J gene is TRBJ2-3, the V gene TRBV11-3; D might be TRBD2 (6 bases). CDR1 is SGHNT, CDR2 YENEEA, per germline. The CDR3 contains 16 residues. The ends were cut back, 5 bases at V and 1 base at J, with 16 bases in the middle. In nucleotides, the CDR3 is TGTGCCAGCAGCGCGGGGCTGGGCGGAGGCACAGATACGCAGTATTTT. Translating it yields CASSAGLGGGTDTQYF.

This chain connects TRBV30 to TRBJ1-2; 7 bases map to TRBD1. The CDR3 contains 16 residues. CDR1 and CDR2 (germline): GTSNPN, SVGIG (reference sequence). Unmatched junction bases numbered 9, after V lost 1 base and J lost 1 base. In DNA, the CDR3 is TGTGCCTGGAGTGAGCGACAGGGCCTTCTTAACTATGGCTACACCTTC. Translating gives CAWSERQGLLNYGYTF.

The V call is TRBV7-9, the J call TRBJ2-7; 10 bases match TRBD1. The germline V gene has CDR1 SEHNR and CDR2 FQNEAQ (reference sequence). CDR3 length: 14 amino acids. With 4 bases clipped from V and 6 bases from J, the junction kept 6 bases outside the gene matches. This chain's CDR3 is CASSSTGGAFEQYF. The CDR3 region has the DNA TGTGCCAGCAGCTCGACAGGGGGCGCGTTCGAGCAGTACTTC.

The V gene is TRBV19, the J gene TRBJ1-5; tentative D call: TRBD1 (6 bases). Germline V CDR1 and CDR2: LNHDA, SQIVND (reference sequence). V was trimmed by 2 bases and J by 7 bases, leaving 15 bases between them. The CDR3 consists of 15 residues. The DNA of the CDR3 is TGTGCCAGTAGTATACTGGACAGCGAACTACAGCCCCAGCATTTT. Protein: CASSILDSELQPQHF. The whole variable domain, remainder taken from reference TRBV19 and TRBJ1-5, is DGGITQSPKYLFRKEGQNVTLSCEQNLNHDAMYWYRQDPGQGLRLIYYSQIVNDFQKGDIAEGYSVSREKKESFPLTVTSAQKNPTAFYLCASSILDSELQPQHFGDGTRLSIL.

J is TRBJ1-1 and V is TRBV9; TRBD1 matches 8 bases. V lost 3 bases and J lost 1; bases outside the gene matches: 5. Germline CDR1 is SGDLS and CDR2 is YYNGEE. The CDR3 loop spans 15 amino acids. The CDR3 region is CASSATGDRNTEAFF. CDR3 sequence (DNA): TGTGCCAGCAGCGCGACAGGGGACCGGAACACTGAAGCTTTCTTT.

This clone was counted a single time. The V and J genes are TRBV30 and TRBJ1-5; a possible D gene is TRBD1 (5 bases). CDR3 length: 13 amino acids. Trimming removed 4 bases at V and 5 bases at J, with 12 bases between. The germline V gene has CDR1 GTSNPN and CDR2 SVGIG (reference sequence). CDR3 amino acids: CAWKGERDQPQHF. In DNA form, the CDR3 reads TGTGCCTGGAAAGGGGAAAGAGATCAGCCCCAGCATTTT. The full variable domain, completed using reference TRBV30 and TRBJ1-5, is SQTIHQWPATLVQPVGSPLSLECTVEGTSNPNLYWYRQAAGRGLQLLFYSVGIGQISSEVPQNLSASRPQDRQFILSSKKLLLSDSGFYLCAWKGERDQPQHFGDGTRLSIL.

This sequence joins TRBV5-1 and TRBJ2-7, with 9 bases aligning to TRBD2. V trimming: 2 bases; J trimming: 3 bases; junction bases outside the gene matches: 9. CDR1 is SGHRS, CDR2 YFSETQ, per germline. The CDR3 sequence is 16 residues long. The DNA of the CDR3 is TGCGCCAGCAGCTTTCGGTCTAGCGGGGTTAGCTACGAGCAGTACTTC. Its translation is CASSFRSSGVSYEQYF.

This clone was detected once. The chain links TRBV24-1 to TRBJ2-1, with TRBD2 matching over 11 bases. Trimming removed 5 bases from V and 10 bases from J; junction bases left unmatched: 9. The V gene's germline CDR1 is KGHDR and CDR2 SFDVKD. The CDR3 runs to 15 residues. The CDR3 bases are TGTGCCACCAGTGGCACTAGCGGGGGCCTGGGGGAGCAGTTCTTC. Translated, it gives CATSGTSGGLGEQFF.

This clone is a singleton in its sample. CDR3 in DNA: TGTGCCAGCAGTGCCCGCCGGGACTCACTAAACAATGAGCAGTTCTTC. It specifies CASSARRDSLNNEQFF. The chain links TRBV2 to TRBJ2-1, with D perhaps TRBD2 (6 bases). Trimming stripped 4 bases from V and 5 bases from J, with 18 bases between. The CDR3 extends over 16 amino acids. Germline values: CDR1 SNHLY, CDR2 FYNNEI.

J is TRBJ1-1 and V is TRBV5-1; tentative D call: TRBD1 (6 bases). The V gene's germline CDR1 is SGHRS and CDR2 YFSETQ. This CDR3 spans 14 amino acids. Trimming cost V 0 bases and J 4 bases, with 10 bases left between them. CDR3 residues: CASSLANRATEAFF. CDR3 DNA: TGCGCCAGCAGCTTGGCCAACAGGGCCACTGAAGCTTTCTTT. The full variable domain, completed using reference TRBV5-1 and TRBJ1-1, is KAGVTQTPRYLIKTRGQQVTLSCSPISGHRSVSWYQQTPGQGLQFLFEYFSETQRNKGNFPGRFSGRQFSNSRSEMNVSTLELGDSALYLCASSLANRATEAFFGQGTRLTVV.

The rearrangement joins TRBV29-1 to TRBJ2-1; 7 nucleotides agree with TRBD1. The CDR3 is 13 residues long. Germline V lookup: CDR1 SQVTM, CDR2 ANQGSEA. The DNA of the CDR3 is TGCCGCGCAAGGGGGCTAGGTTTCGATGAGCAGTTCTTC. It encodes CRARGLGFDEQFF.

This clone appeared a few times. The chain carries TRBV9 and TRBJ1-1, with 7 bases identical to TRBD1. Germline V gene lookup returns CDR1 SGDLS and CDR2 YYNGEE. V was clipped by 0 bases and J by 5 bases; unmatched bases: 7. This CDR3 spans 15 amino acids. The CDR3 reads CASSVESGGRTEAFF. The CDR3 DNA reads TGTGCCAGCAGCGTAGAGTCAGGGGGTAGGACTGAAGCTTTCTTT.